The T cell receptor (beta chain) described here comes from a study of Graves' ophthalmopathy and Graves' hyperthyroidism. The TCR beta CDR3 regions underwent amplification from RNA transcripts. RT-PCR was first run with HTBI primers, then multiplex PCR in a second round. Using its own MiXCR run on the multiplex PCR reads, TCRdb lists one record per CDR3 protein. This sample carries about 640,000 distinct CDR3 sequences, over 40% of them seen once, and the ten largest clones take 3.3%. Lactation, pregnancy, uncontrolled infections and other autoimmune diseases were all grounds for excluding patients. Findings of the study overall: Most thyroid clonotypes with frequency above 0.001 were detected in blood too.

Germline V CDR1 and CDR2: SGHRS, YFSETQ. This CDR3 is 16 amino acids long. In the case of this clonotype: Its antigen remains unidentified. One end of the junction does not line up with germline, which may come from a read error.

The chain has TRBV5-1 and TRBJ2-2; D is possibly TRBD1 (6 bases). The sample consisted of peripheral blood. This clonotype was obtained from an adult man with Graves' ophthalmopathy. The CDR3 spells CASSLGPPGATGEQFF. In DNA form, the CDR3 reads TGTGCCAGCAGCTTAGGGCCCCCAGGGGCAACCGGGGAGCAGTTTTTT. Drawing the rest from reference TRBV5-1 and TRBJ2-2, the complete variable domain is KAGVTQTPRYLIKTRGQQVTLSCSPISGHRSVSWYQQTPGQGLQFLFEYFSETQRNKGNFPGRFSGRQFSNSRSEMNVSTLELGDSALYLCASSLGPPGATGEQFFGEGSRLTVL.